A single sample gave rise to the 17 T cell receptor beta chains below, sequenced in a study of CD8 T cells in Susac syndrome. Reverse transcription of about 0.5 to 1 ug RNA was carried out with random hexamers. TCRdb recomputed calls from the immunoSEQ multiplex PCR reads with MiXCR, one row per CDR3 protein. The sample consists of roughly 190,000 distinct CDR3 sequences, roughly 94% of them appearing once. Sample: CD4+ T cells from PBMCs. These receptors were taken from a human donor in good health.

The chain carries TRBV7-2 and TRBJ1-2; D is possibly TRBD1 (6 bases). The CDR3 contains 14 residues. Germline loops: CDR1 SGHTA, CDR2 FQGNSA. Trimming stripped 5 bases from V and 8 bases from J, with 18 bases between. The CDR3 DNA sequence: TGTGCCAGCAGCCCTCGGCTTTACAGGGAGGGCTACACCTTC. Its protein is CASSPRLYREGYTF.

The V call is TRBV20-1, the J call TRBJ2-7; the D gene is possibly TRBD2 (6 bases). The V end lost 7 bases, the J end lost 1 base, and 11 bases lay between the germline ends. In germline, CDR1 is DFQATT, CDR2 SNEGSKA (reference sequence). The CDR3 length is 12 residues. CDR3 bases: TGCAGTGGATTAGCGGAGTCCTACGAGCAGTACTTC. Translated, it gives CSGLAESYEQYF.

The CDR3 DNA reads as TGTGCCAGCACCCTCCAGAAAGCGGGAGCCGCCTTCGGCAATGAGCAGTTCTTC. Translation gives CASTLQKAGAAFGNEQFF. The chain combines TRBV7-2 with TRBJ2-1; 8 nucleotides line up with TRBD2. CDR3 size: 18 residues. With V trimmed by 7 bases and J by 6 bases, 20 bases remained unmatched. CDR1 and CDR2 from the germline V gene are SGHTA and FQGNSA.

This sequence joins TRBV30 and TRBJ2-7, with D perhaps matching TRBD2 (6 bases). Per the germline V gene, CDR1 is GTSNPN and CDR2 is SVGIG (reference sequence). This CDR3 region has 14 residues. The V and J ends lost 1 base and 2 bases respectively, with 12 bases between them. CDR3 coding DNA: TGTGCCTGGAGTGCGAAGGGGAGGACCTACGAGCAGTACTTC. Amino acid sequence: CAWSAKGRTYEQYF.

The genes are TRBV30 and TRBJ1-1; D might be TRBD1 (5 bases). Germline assignment: CDR1 GTSNPN and CDR2 SVGIG (reference sequence). V shed 5 bases and J shed 5 bases, with 12 bases lying between them. This CDR3 spans 12 amino acids. The DNA for the CDR3 is TGTGCCTGGCGCAGACAGTTAACTGAAGCTTTCTTT. This codes for CAWRRQLTEAFF.

This chain uses TRBV11-1 with TRBJ2-1, with D possibly TRBD1 on 5 matching bases. The CDR3 spans 14 residues. The V gene lost 1 base and the J gene lost 7 bases, with 11 bases spanning the gap. Germline lookup yields CDR1 SGHAT and CDR2 FQDESV (reference sequence). The CDR3 is CASSLVMGQNEQFF. The CDR3 DNA reads as TGTGCCAGCAGCTTAGTCATGGGGCAGAATGAGCAGTTCTTC.

The rearrangement links TRBV30 to TRBJ2-1; 8 bases are shared with TRBD1. The CDR3 runs to 15 residues. Per germline, CDR1 GTSNPN and CDR2 SVGIG (reference sequence). V was pared by 3 bases and J by 0 bases, with 4 bases of the junction left unmatched. CDR3 region: CAWRGQASSYNEQFF. In DNA form, the CDR3 reads TGTGCCTGGAGGGGACAGGCAAGCTCCTACAATGAGCAGTTCTTC.

The chain links TRBV30 to TRBJ2-1; 9 bases match TRBD1. The CDR3 consists of 12 residues. V trimming: 7 bases; J trimming: 4 bases; junction bases outside the gene matches: 2. Germline CDR1 and CDR2: GTSNPN and SVGIG (reference sequence). The DNA of the CDR3 is TGTGCCTTGGACAGGGGTTACAATGAGCAGTTCTTC. Its translation is CALDRGYNEQFF.

The rearrangement joins TRBV4-2 to TRBJ2-3; perhaps TRBD2 as D (5 bases). Trimming stripped 0 bases from V and 5 bases from J, with 12 bases between. The germline V gene encodes CDR1 LGHNA and CDR2 YNFKEQ. The CDR3 has 15 residues. The CDR3 sequence: CASSQDPRVGDTQYF. The CDR3 DNA reads as TGTGCCAGCAGCCAAGATCCGAGGGTTGGAGATACGCAGTATTTT.

The chain couples TRBV9 to TRBJ2-1; D remains unclear. The germline V and J ends were trimmed by 1 base and 5 bases, with 7 bases remaining between them. This CDR3 spans 13 amino acids. In germline, CDR1 is SGDLS, CDR2 YYNGEE. The CDR3 bases are TGTGCCAGCAGCGTATCTCTTCACAATGAGCAGTTCTTC. This encodes CASSVSLHNEQFF.

The V gene is TRBV12-3 or TRBV12-4, the J gene TRBJ2-7, with TRBD1 identical over 9 bases. This CDR3 comprises 16 residues. Trimming cost V 7 bases and J 3 bases; bases outside gene matches: 13. The CDR3: CASIPGQGPPNYEQYF. The CDR3 DNA reads TGTGCCAGCATCCCGGGACAGGGCCCCCCCAACTACGAGCAGTACTTC.

This chain uses TRBV19 with TRBJ2-5; D may be TRBD2 (5 bases). Trimming shortened V by 5 bases and J by 1 base, and 11 bases separated the two germline ends. CDR3 length equals 14 residues. Germline V gene lookup returns CDR1 LNHDA and CDR2 SQIVND (reference sequence). The CDR3, as DNA: TGTGCCAGTAGTTCTATGGGAGTCCAAGAGACCCAGTACTTC. This translates into CASSSMGVQETQYF.

CDR3 in amino acids: CASSDETGSSYNEQFF. In DNA form, the CDR3 reads TGCGCCAGCAGCGATGAAACAGGGAGCTCCTACAATGAGCAGTTCTTC. V gene TRBV4-3 combines with J gene TRBJ2-1, with TRBD1 as a possible D gene (6 bases). V was pared by 5 bases and J by 0 bases, with 14 bases between. This CDR3 spans 16 amino acids. Per the germline V gene, CDR1 is LGHNA and CDR2 is YSLEER.

J is TRBJ1-2 and V is TRBV29-1, with 8 bases identical to TRBD1. The CDR3 is 14 amino acids. The V segment lost 6 bases and the J segment 7 bases; nucleotides outside the gene matches: 13. Germline values: CDR1 SQVTM, CDR2 ANQGSEA. CDR3 nucleotides: TGCAGCGTCAACCCCCGGGACAGGTTGCGTGGCTACACCTTC. Its translation is CSVNPRDRLRGYTF.

The rearrangement joins TRBV27 to TRBJ1-2; D gene ambiguous. CDR1 and CDR2 from the germline V gene are MNHEY and SMNVEV (reference sequence). There are 12 residues in the CDR3. V lost 8 bases and J 8 bases, leaving 15 bases between the germline ends. For the CDR3, the DNA is TGTGCCAGCTTTAGTCGGGCCGGGGGCTACACCTTC. Translated: CASFSRAGGYTF.

The V gene is TRBV20-1, the J gene TRBJ2-1; D is perhaps TRBD1 (6 bases). Germline CDR1 DFQATT, CDR2 SNEGSKA (reference sequence). V lost 2 bases and J 11 bases, leaving 13 bases between the germline ends. The CDR3 contains 12 residues. The CDR3 loop reads CSARTGNVKQFF. As DNA, the CDR3 is TGCAGTGCTAGAACAGGGAACGTTAAGCAGTTCTTC.

The J gene is TRBJ1-1, the V gene TRBV6-5, with D possibly matching TRBD1 (6 bases). V dropped 6 bases and J dropped 5 bases, with 16 bases sitting between them. CDR1 is MNHEY, CDR2 SVGAGI, per germline. This CDR3 region has 14 residues. The CDR3 is CASRPPQGGTEAFF. CDR3 bases: TGTGCCAGCAGGCCCCCACAGGGTGGTACTGAAGCTTTCTTT.